This record concerns one TCR beta chain sequence. The target of this receptor is not known. No quality values exist for individual bases; no much larger clone is one base distant. The sample belongs to a study of cytomegalovirus exposure and HLA in healthy donors (dated by TCRdb to 2015 to 2018). Background on the whole study: An earlier analysis of fewer than 750 of the donors reported approximately 260 Gb of sequence data and some 110 million unique TCR beta sequences obtained from roughly 180 million T cells. An early release that covered fewer than 800 HLA-typed donors contained 250 to 350 gigabases of sequencing data and 85 million to 100 million unique TCR sequences. Among the roughly 400 genotyped donors, roughly 80% belonged to the genetic ancestry cluster associated with self-reported Caucasian donors. The study aimed to test whether signatures of past pathogen exposure could be identified by cataloging public T cell receptors. The study profiled the T cell repertoires of 666 subjects by immunosequencing and related them to cytomegalovirus serostatus. Besides the first cohort of roughly 640 subjects, a separate validation cohort made up of over a hundred different subjects was used. The study combined high-throughput TCR immunosequencing, statistical association of individual TCRs with disease status, and machine learning to predict cytomegalovirus infection status. A later analysis re-examined previously published TCR beta repertoires from more than 550 donors and added high-resolution HLA genotyping to investigate patterns of TCR occurrence. Rather than using new phenotypic data, the later analysis identified candidate immune exposures from TCR beta sequences and from how often those sequences occurred across donors. An earlier analysis of several hundred of the donors used high-throughput TCR beta sequencing to judge whether each TCR beta V gene segment behaved as functional or pseudogenic. Donor age, sex, ethnicity and CMV serostatus were compiled together with the repertoire data. Genome-wide SNP genotypes for about 65% of the roughly 700 donors were used in a later genetic analysis, which treated that subset as a discovery cohort. Every repertoire in the discovery cohort had been generated on one and the same sequencing platform. Class I and class II HLA loci were covered by the typing at four-digit resolution. Typing coverage varied by locus: about 620-630 donors for A, B, C, DRB1 and DQB1; 500 to 550 for DQA1; approximately 570 for DPA1; 400 to 480 for DPB1. Because of strong linkage in the cohort, five DR-DQ haplotypes were treated as single units for association and clustering. Among almost 400 genotyped donors of the cohort, an average of around 240,000 unique TCR beta nucleotide sequences were sequenced per donor, roughly 20% of them non-productive. Paper-wide results and their limitations: A few of the identified cytomegalovirus-associated TCR beta chains were confirmed in vitro to be specific for cytomegalovirus antigens. Compared with equally common non-associated chains, HLA-associated TCR beta chains in a later analysis were more clonally expanded and had lower generation probabilities. Most TCR sequences were observed very rarely across donors, whereas some public TCRs were present in many individuals. Because counts were too low, about 15 rarely observed V segments, including chromosome 9 orphons, were left out of the earlier analysis of roughly 600 of the donors. In a later analysis, several top co-occurrence clusters were reported to appear linked to parvovirus B19, influenza, CMV and Epstein-Barr virus. V-gene and J-gene trimming of TCR beta chains was associated with a missense DCLRE1C variant in a later genetic analysis, and the association was replicated in an independent cohort. For the cohort, immune exposure information was limited to CMV serostatus. A cluster of highly shared sequence variants was judged likely to represent a technical artifact of the sequencing pipeline. In a later analysis, TCR association rates were found to vary across HLA loci, with the most associated TCRs seen for DRB1 alleles and the fewest for HLA-C alleles. This cohort had only TCR beta chains sequenced, and the lack of alpha or paired-chain data limited which features could be detected. Strong co-occurrence of HLA alleles, especially DR and DQ, made assigning TCR associations to individual alleles difficult. Roughly uniform sequencing depth across donors was assumed in presence/absence analyses, although this assumption may not hold. At a false discovery rate of 0.05, a later analysis linked 16,951 TCR beta sequences to specific HLA alleles. The classifier was reported to diagnose cytomegalovirus status with high specificity and sensitivity in both the original and validation cohorts. A later analysis found that most CMV-associated TCR beta chains appeared HLA-restricted, with HLA associations seemingly driven largely by CMV exposure. In the study, 164 TCR beta chains were listed as associated with cytomegalovirus. Linkage disequilibrium might explain the correlated functional status among segregating V segments, but an unknown experimental factor could not be excluded. Some IMGT-functional V segments, including TRBV6-2 and TRBV6-3, could not be told apart with the 87-base-pair reads, so those segments were excluded. According to the authors, the approach could potentially be generalized to other disease states and immunological phenotypes. Because HLA typing was unavailable for some donors at each locus, only the typed subset was used in association tests. A further reported finding was that TCR beta sequences accurately predicted the HLA-A and HLA-B alleles for most subjects in the first cohort. Compared with the approximately 670-donor mean, donors in an Asian-associated ancestry cluster had fewer N-insertions in productive TCRs, according to a later genetic analysis. An earlier analysis of several hundred of the donors showed that most TCR beta V segments appeared in productive rearrangements either about 87% or about 30% of the time, which broadly matched IMGT annotations.

The cohort was made up of about 670 healthy bone marrow donors. At the time of sampling, all cohort members were nominally healthy, though unrecorded immune exposures were likely present. The donor tested CMV seronegative and was one of the 352 seronegative cohort members. Each donor provided a peripheral blood sample, and peripheral blood mononuclear cells were used for TCR beta sequencing. The Qiagen DNeasy Blood Extraction Kit was used to extract genomic DNA from the blood cell samples. Receptor amplification or capture employed the immunoSEQ multiplex PCR assay. The multiplex PCR relied on a mix of 60 forward primers for TCR Vbeta segments and 13 reverse primers for TCR Jbeta segments. The CDR3 region of rearranged TCR beta genes was amplified from genomic DNA with a multiplex PCR assay. On the Illumina HiSeq System, the amplified TCR beta libraries were sequenced as 87-base-pair reads. From the authors' description of their analysis: Across the roughly 700 repertoires, a later analysis counted tens of millions of unique TCR beta chains, roughly 11 million of which were shared by at least two donors. A nearest-neighbor algorithm error-corrected the raw reads and collapsed the reads into unique sequences, merging closely related sequences to remove PCR and sequencing errors. CDR3 sequences were aligned to IMGT reference sequences to assign V, D and J gene segments. For a sequence to be retained, at least a six-nucleotide match to both a V gene segment and a J gene segment was required. Rearrangements were called productive when the CDR3 lacked stop codons and stayed in frame with V and J; all others were non-productive. CDR3 was defined according to IMGT convention as the region running from the second conserved V-encoded cysteine to the conserved J-encoded phenylalanine. The earlier analysis of more than 450 of the donors excluded sequences that lacked an unambiguous match to a single V gene segment. An earlier analysis of several hundred of the donors called V segments functional above 56.7% productive rearrangements and segregating when the between-donor standard deviation exceeded 5%. A statistical classification framework was built to diagnose cytomegalovirus status from the catalog of TCR beta chain sequences. V and J gene assignment, in a later analysis, came from comparing TCR nucleotide sequences with IMGT/GENE-DB human TR gene sequences. In a later analysis, CDR3 sequences and most-parsimonious VDJ recombination scenarios were assigned using the TCRdist pipeline. In a later analysis, every TCR beta chain was defined by the combination of its CDR3 amino acid sequence and its V-gene family, and reads without a unique V-gene family were dropped. A later analysis removed several hundred highly shared, low-generation-probability nucleotide sequences to deal with suspected cross-contamination and a sequencing artifact. In a later analysis, a clonal expansion index for each public chain was calculated from normalized within-repertoire ranks of inferred template counts. A later analysis computed generation probabilities with a VDJ recombination model fitted to out-of-frame rearrangements, and checked the results against IGoR. In a later analysis, TCR-TCR, TCR-HLA and TCR-CMV co-occurrence was scored with hypergeometric tests, and a repertoire-size bias correction was applied to TCR pairs. False discovery rates were estimated in a later analysis by permuting HLA or CMV assignments 20 times. A later analysis grouped co-occurring TCRs with DBSCAN, adding TCRdist sequence similarity when clustering within HLA-allele-positive subsets. Co-occurrence clustering excluded repertoires with fewer than 30,000 or more than 120,000 public chains, plus five with anomalous nucleotide sharing. Entries here come from immuneACCESS through TCRdb and include only in-frame sequences with V and J called. Some clones fail to appear in such tables; in the studies checked, an unresolved V gene covers under half of the shortfall, and the cause of the remainder is unknown. Clone size and the V and J calls come from that table; the DNA yielded D and trimming. The sample table shows approximately 130,000 clones, and over 80% are seen once. The top ten clonotypes cover approximately 1.2% of the sample.

Relative to germline, V is missing 3 bases and J is missing 7 bases, with 4 bases of the junction outside any gene match. From a lookup of the germline V gene (reference sequence), CDR1 and CDR2 are PRHDT and FYEKMQ. From cysteine to phenylalanine, the CDR3 is 14 amino acids long. Only CDR3 DNA is held: 42 bases, read in frame from base 1. Recombination connected TRBV13 to TRBJ2-1, with 9 central nucleotides matching TRBD2. This receptor was obtained from a boy aged 10-17 years in good health and CMV-seronegative. Input material: PBMCs. The nucleotides are TGTGCCAGCAGCTTCCCGCGGGAGGGGAATGAGCAGTTCTTC. Its protein is CASSFPREGNEQFF. Full variable domain (CDR3 extended with the reference TRBV13 and TRBJ2-1 proteins): AAGVIQSPRHLIKEKRETATLKCYPIPRHDTVYWYQQGPGQDPQFLISFYEKMQSDKGSIPDRFSAQQFSDYHSELNMSSLELGDSALYFCASSFPREGNEQFFGPGTRLTVL.